The T cell receptor beta chain described here comes from a study of beta chain features in type 1 diabetes. Study-level findings and limits: Junctions at VDJ sites from type 1 diabetes patients had fewer insertions and more deletions. Significant though moderate, a shortening of TCRB CDR3s appeared in all four CD4+ subsets of Type 1 diabetes patients.

Germline V gene lookup returns CDR1 KGHSH and CDR2 LQKENI. The CDR3 runs to 14 residues. The germline V and J ends were trimmed by 9 bases and 0 bases, with 11 bases remaining between them. On average, the one heparinised blood draw given by each donor was approximately 120 mL. Sorted CD4+ subsets: naive, central memory, regulatory, stem cell-like memory (CD45RO/CCR7/CD25/CD127/CD95/CD27 panel). The isolated RNA, all of it, was reverse transcribed, so expressed TCRB transcripts were what got sequenced. Deep immunoSEQ sequencing covered naive, central memory and regulatory T cell samples. Using immunoSEQ multiplex PCR, the repertoire was profiled, and TCRdb retains in-frame clones only, with some absent. This table holds hundreds of thousands of clones, over 11% found once. This clone was counted a few times. What it binds is unknown.

The sequence was obtained from a man younger than 35 with type 1 diabetes. The chain recombines TRBV18 with TRBJ1-4; D not resolved. Material for sequencing was naive CD4+ T cells from blood. The CDR3 coding sequence is TGTGCCAGTTCAGGCACTTCAACTAATGAAAAACTGTTTTTT. Encoded protein: CASSGTSTNEKLFF.